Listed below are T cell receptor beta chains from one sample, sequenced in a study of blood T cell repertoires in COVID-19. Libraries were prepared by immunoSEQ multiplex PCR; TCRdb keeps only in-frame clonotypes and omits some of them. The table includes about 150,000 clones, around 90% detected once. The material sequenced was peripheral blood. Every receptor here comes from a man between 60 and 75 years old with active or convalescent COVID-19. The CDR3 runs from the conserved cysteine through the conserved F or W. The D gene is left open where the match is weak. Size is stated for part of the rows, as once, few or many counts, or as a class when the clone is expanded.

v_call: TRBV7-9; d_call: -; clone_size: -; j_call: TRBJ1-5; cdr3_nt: TGTGCCAGCAGCTTGAATAGTCAGCCCCAGCATTTT; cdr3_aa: CASSLNSQPQHF
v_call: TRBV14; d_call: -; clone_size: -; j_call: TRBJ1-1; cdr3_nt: TGTGCCAGCAGCCAAGATTTGGGAGGGTTGACTGAAGCTTTCTTT; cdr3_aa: CASSQDLGGLTEAFF
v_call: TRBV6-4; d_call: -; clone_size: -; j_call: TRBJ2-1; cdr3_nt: TGTGCCAGCTCCCTAGACCCCCGGCCCTCCTACAATGAGCAGTTCTTC; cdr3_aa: CASSLDPRPSYNEQFF
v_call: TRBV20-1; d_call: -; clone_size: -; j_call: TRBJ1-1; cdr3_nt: TGCAGTGCTAGTGGTGGAGGGGCTAACACTGAAGCTTTCTTT; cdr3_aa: CSASGGGANTEAFF
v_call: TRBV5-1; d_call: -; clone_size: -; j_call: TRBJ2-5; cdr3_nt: TGCGCCAGCAGCTTGGAGGCCAGGCCACGGGGGGAGACCCAGTACTTC; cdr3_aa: CASSLEARPRGETQYF
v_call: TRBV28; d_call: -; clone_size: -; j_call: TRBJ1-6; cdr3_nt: TGTGCCAGCAGTCTCCCGCTAGGGGCCAATTCACCCCTCCACTTT; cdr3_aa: CASSLPLGANSPLHF
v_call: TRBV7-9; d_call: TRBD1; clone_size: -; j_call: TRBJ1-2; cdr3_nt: TGTGCCAGCAGCCAAGGGACAGCCTATGGCTACACCTTC; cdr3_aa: CASSQGTAYGYTF
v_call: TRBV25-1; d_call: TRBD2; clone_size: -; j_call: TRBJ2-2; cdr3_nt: TGTGCCAGCAGTGAAGAGGGGACTAGCGGGGATCGGGAGCTGTTTTTT; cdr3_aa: CASSEEGTSGDRELFF
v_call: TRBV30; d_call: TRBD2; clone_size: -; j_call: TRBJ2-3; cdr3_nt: TGTGCCTGGGGGGGACTAGCGGTGCAGGGTACGCAGTATTTT; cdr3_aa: CAWGGLAVQGTQYF
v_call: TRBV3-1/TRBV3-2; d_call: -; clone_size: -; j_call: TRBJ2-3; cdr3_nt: TGTGCCAGCAGCCAAGTCACCCTCTCGGGCACAGATACGCAGTATTTT; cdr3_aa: CASSQVTLSGTDTQYF
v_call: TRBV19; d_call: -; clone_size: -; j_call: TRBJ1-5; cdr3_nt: TGTGCCAGTAGTATATCGGGAGGGAATCAGCCCCAGCATTTT; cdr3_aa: CASSISGGNQPQHF
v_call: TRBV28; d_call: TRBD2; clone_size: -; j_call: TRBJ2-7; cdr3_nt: TGTGCCAGCAGGGGGACTAGTCTGGCCCACGAGCAGTACTTC; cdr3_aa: CASRGTSLAHEQYF
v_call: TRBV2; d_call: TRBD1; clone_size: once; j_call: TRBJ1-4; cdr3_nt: TGTGCCATCGGACAGGGAGTTCAAAAACTGTTTTTT; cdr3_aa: CAIGQGVQKLFF
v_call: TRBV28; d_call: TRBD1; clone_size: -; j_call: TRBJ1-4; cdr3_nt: TGTGCCAGCAGCCCCCCGGGGGACAGTAGTGAAAAACTGTTTTTT; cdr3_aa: CASSPPGDSSEKLFF
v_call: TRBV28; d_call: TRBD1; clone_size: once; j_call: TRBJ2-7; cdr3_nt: TGTGCCAGCAGGGGGACAGGGTCGTCCTACGAGCAGTACTTC; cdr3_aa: CASRGTGSSYEQYF
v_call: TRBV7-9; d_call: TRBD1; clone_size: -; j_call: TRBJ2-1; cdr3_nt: TGTGCCAGCAGCCAGAAGGGACAGGGGAGTGGCAATGAGCAGTTCTTC; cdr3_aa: CASSQKGQGSGNEQFF
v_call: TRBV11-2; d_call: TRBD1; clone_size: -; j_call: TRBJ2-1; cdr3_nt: TGTGCCAGCAGCTTCGGACAGGGGATATACAATGAGCAGTTCTTC; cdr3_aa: CASSFGQGIYNEQFF
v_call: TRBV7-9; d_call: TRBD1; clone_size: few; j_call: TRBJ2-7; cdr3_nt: TGTGCCAGCAGCTTAGAGGGTTTTAAGGGGGCCGGCGAGCAGTACTTC; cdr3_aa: CASSLEGFKGAGEQYF
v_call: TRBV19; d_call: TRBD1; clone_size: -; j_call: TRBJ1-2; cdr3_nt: TGTGCCAGTAGTCTTGGGACAGGGGATGGCTACACCTTC; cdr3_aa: CASSLGTGDGYTF
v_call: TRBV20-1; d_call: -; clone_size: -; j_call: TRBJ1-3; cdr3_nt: TGCAGTGCTAGTGTAATCTCTGGAAACACCATATATTTT; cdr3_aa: CSASVISGNTIYF
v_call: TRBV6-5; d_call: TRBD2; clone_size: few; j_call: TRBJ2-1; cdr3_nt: TGTGCCAGCGTCGAGGTAGCGGGAATAAAGCAGTTCTTC; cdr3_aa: CASVEVAGIKQFF
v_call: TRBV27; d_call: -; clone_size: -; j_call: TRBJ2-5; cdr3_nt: TGTGCCAGCAGTTCCCGGACAAACAAAGAGACCCAGTACTTC; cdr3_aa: CASSSRTNKETQYF
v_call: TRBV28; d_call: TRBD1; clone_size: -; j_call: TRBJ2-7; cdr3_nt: TGTGCCAGCGCACTTCGGACAGGGGGCATGTACGAGCAGTACTTC; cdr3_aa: CASALRTGGMYEQYF
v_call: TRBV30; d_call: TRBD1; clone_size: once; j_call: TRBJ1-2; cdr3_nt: TGTGCCTGGATCGCCAGGGGGCCCTATGGCTACACCTTC; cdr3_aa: CAWIARGPYGYTF
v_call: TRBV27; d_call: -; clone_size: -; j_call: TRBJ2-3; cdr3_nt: TGTGCCAGCAGTTTAAGGTCCGGGGGCACAGATACGCAGTATTTT; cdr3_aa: CASSLRSGGTDTQYF
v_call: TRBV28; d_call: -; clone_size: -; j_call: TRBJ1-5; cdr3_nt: TGTGCCAGCATTCCGGGAGATGGCAATCAGCCCCAGCATTTT; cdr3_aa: CASIPGDGNQPQHF
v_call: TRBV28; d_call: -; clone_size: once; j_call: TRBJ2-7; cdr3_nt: TGTGCCAGCAGCTTGCGCTACGAGCAGTACTTC; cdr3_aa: CASSLRYEQYF
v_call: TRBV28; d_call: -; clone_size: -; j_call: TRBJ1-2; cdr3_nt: TGTGCCAGCAGTTTGGGGGAGGCAGGGTCGAGCTATGGCTACACCTTC; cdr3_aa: CASSLGEAGSSYGYTF
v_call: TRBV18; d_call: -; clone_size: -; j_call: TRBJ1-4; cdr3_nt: TGTGCCAGCTCACCACGATCCGGTGAAAAACTGTTTTTT; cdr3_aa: CASSPRSGEKLFF
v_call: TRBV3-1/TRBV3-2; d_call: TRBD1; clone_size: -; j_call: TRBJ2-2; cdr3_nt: TGTGCCAGCAGCCAAGGAACAGGGGGCAGCACCGGGGAGCTGTTTTTT; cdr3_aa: CASSQGTGGSTGELFF
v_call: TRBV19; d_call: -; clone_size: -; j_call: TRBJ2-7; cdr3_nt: TGTGCCAGTAGTACGGTAGCGAGTAGTTACGAGCAGTACTTC; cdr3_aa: CASSTVASSYEQYF
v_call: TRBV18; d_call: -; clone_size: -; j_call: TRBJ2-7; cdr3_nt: TGTGCCAGCTCACCAAGACAAAACTCCTACGAGCAGTACTTC; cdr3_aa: CASSPRQNSYEQYF
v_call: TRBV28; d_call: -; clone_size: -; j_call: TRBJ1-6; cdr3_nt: TGTGCCAGCAGTTTACAGGTTTCACCCCTCCACTTT; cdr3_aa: CASSLQVSPLHF
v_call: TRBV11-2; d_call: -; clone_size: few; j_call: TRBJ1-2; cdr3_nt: TGTGCCAGCAGCCCCCTACAGGGTGTGAACTATGGCTACACCTTC; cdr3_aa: CASSPLQGVNYGYTF
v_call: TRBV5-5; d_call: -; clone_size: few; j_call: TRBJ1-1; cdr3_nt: TGTGCCAGCAGCTTCCTGGGAGGGAGCACTGAAGCTTTCTTT; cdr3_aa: CASSFLGGSTEAFF
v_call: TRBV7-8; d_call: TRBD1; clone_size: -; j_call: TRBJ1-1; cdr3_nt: TGTGCCAGCAGCCAGCGGACAGGGGGCACTGAAGCTTTCTTT; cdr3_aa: CASSQRTGGTEAFF
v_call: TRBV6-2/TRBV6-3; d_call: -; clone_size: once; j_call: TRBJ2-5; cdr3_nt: TGTGCCAGCAGCAATCACAGGGAAGGAGAGACCCAGTACTTC; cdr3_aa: CASSNHREGETQYF
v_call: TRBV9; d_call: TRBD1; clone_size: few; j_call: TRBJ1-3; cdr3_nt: TGTGCCAGCAGCGCCCCGGGACAGGGAGGAAACACCATATATTTT; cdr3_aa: CASSAPGQGGNTIYF
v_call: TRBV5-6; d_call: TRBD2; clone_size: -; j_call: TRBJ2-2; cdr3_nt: TGTGCCAGCAGCAATAGCGGGAGGGCCTCCGCGAACACCGGGGAGCTGTTTTTT; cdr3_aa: CASSNSGRASANTGELFF
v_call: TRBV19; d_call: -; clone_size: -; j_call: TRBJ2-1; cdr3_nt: TGTGCCAGTATTGGACGGAGCGGCTTCGCCAATGAGCAGTTCTTC; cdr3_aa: CASIGRSGFANEQFF
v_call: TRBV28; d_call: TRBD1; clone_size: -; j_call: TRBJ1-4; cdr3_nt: TGTGCCAGCAGTTACGGGACAGGGCACCGTAATGAAAAACTGTTTTTT; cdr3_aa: CASSYGTGHRNEKLFF
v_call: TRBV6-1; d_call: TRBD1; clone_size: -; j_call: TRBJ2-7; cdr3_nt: TGTGCCAGCAGTGAAAACCGGGACAGGGGGACCTACGAGCAGTACTTC; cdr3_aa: CASSENRDRGTYEQYF
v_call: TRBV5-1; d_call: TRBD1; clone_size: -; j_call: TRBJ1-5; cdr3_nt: TGCGCCAGCAGACAGGGGATTAGGGGCAATCAGCCCCAGCATTTT; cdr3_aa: CASRQGIRGNQPQHF
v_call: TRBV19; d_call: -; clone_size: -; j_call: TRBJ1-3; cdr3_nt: TGTGCCAGTAGTATAAGGAGCAGCTCTGGAAACACCATATATTTT; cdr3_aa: CASSIRSSSGNTIYF
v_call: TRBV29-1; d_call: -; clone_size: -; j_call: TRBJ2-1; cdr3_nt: TGCAGCGTCCTGGACAGAGACTCCTACAATGAGCAGTTCTTC; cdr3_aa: CSVLDRDSYNEQFF
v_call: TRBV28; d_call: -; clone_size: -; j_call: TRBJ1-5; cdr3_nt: TGTGCCAGCAGTTTAAGAGGGTCGGGTGGTTATCAGCCCCAGCATTTT; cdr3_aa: CASSLRGSGGYQPQHF
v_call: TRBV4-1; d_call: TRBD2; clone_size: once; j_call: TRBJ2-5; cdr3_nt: TGCGCCAGCAGCCAAGGACTAGCGGGAGGGACGGAGACCCAGTACTTC; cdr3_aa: CASSQGLAGGTETQYF
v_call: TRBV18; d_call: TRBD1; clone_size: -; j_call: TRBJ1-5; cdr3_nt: TGTGCCAGCTCACCGGGACAGGGCAATCAGCCCCAGCATTTT; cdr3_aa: CASSPGQGNQPQHF
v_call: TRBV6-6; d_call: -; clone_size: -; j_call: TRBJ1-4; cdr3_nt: TGTGCCAGCAGTTACGGAGGAGGGATCGATGAAAAACTGTTTTTT; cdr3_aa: CASSYGGGIDEKLFF